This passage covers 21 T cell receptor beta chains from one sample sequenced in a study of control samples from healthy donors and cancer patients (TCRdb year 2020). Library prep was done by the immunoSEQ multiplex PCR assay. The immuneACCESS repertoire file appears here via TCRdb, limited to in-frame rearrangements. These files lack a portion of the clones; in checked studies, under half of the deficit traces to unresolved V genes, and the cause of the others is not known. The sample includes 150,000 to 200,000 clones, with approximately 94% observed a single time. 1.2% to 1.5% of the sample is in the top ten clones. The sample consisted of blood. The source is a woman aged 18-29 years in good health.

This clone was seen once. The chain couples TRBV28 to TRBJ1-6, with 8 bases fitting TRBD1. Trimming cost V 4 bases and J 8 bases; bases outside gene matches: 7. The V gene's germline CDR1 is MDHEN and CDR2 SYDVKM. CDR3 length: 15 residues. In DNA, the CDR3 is TGTGCCAGCAGTTACTCAGGGGGCAGAGATTCACCCCTCCACTTT. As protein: CASSYSGGRDSPLHF.

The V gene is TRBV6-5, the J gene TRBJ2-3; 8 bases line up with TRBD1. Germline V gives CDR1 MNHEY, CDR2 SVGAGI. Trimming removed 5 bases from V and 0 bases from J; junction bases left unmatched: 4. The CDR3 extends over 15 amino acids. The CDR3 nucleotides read TGTGCCAGCAGTCTTGACAGGGGTAGCACAGATACGCAGTATTTT. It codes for CASSLDRGSTDTQYF.

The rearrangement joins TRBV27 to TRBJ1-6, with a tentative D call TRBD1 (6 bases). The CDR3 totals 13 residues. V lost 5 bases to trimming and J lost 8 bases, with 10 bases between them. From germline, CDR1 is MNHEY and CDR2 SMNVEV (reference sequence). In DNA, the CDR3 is TGTGCCAGCAGTGAAGGGGGTGATTCACCCCTCCACTTT. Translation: CASSEGGDSPLHF.

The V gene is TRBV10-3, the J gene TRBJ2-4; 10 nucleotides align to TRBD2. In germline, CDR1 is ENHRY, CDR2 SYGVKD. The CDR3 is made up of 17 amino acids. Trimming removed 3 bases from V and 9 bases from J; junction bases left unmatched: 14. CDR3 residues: CAISDRLVSGRAVIQYF. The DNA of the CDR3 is TGTGCCATCAGTGACCGATTGGTAAGCGGGAGGGCCGTCATTCAGTACTTC.

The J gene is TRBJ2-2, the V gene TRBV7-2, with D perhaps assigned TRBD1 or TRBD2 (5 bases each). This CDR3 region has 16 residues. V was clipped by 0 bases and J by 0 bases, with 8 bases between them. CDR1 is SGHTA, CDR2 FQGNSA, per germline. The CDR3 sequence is CASSLAGPTNTGELFF. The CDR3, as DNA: TGTGCCAGCAGCTTAGCGGGACCCACGAACACCGGGGAGCTGTTTTTT.

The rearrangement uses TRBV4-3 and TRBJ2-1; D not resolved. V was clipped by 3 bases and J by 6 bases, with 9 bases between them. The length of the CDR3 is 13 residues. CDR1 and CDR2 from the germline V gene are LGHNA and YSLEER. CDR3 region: CASSQASGNEQFF. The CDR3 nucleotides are TGCGCCAGCAGCCAGGCCTCGGGCAATGAGCAGTTCTTC.

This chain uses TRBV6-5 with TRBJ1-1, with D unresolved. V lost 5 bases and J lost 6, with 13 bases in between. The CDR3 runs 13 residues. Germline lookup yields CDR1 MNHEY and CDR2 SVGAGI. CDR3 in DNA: TGTGCCAGCAGTCCCGCCCTGTTTGCTGAAGCTTTCTTT. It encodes CASSPALFAEAFF.

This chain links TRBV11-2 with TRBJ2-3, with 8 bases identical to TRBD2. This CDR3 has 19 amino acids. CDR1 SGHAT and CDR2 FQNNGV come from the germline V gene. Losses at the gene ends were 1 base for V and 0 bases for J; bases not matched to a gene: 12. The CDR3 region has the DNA TGTGCCAGCAGCTTAGCGGGCCTACTAGCGGTTACTAGCACAGATACGCAGTATTTT. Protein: CASSLAGLLAVTSTDTQYF.

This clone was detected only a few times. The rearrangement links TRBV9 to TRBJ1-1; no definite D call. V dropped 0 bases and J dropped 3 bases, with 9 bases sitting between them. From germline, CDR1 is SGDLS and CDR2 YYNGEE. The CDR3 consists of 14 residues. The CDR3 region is CASSVVSGYTEAFF. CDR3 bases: TGTGCCAGCAGCGTAGTCTCGGGGTACACTGAAGCTTTCTTT.

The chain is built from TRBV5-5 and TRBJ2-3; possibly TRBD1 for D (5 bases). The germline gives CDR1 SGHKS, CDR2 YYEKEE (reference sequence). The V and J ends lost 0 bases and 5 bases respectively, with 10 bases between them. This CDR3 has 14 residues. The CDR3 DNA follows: TGTGCCAGCAGCTTGGAACAGGTCATAGATACGCAGTATTTT. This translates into CASSLEQVIDTQYF.

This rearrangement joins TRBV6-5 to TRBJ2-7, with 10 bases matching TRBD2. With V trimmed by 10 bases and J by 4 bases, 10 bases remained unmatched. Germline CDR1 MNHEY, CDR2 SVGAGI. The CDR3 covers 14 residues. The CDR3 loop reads CATTGGLAVYEQYF. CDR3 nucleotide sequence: TGTGCCACCACAGGAGGACTAGCGGTTTACGAGCAGTACTTC.

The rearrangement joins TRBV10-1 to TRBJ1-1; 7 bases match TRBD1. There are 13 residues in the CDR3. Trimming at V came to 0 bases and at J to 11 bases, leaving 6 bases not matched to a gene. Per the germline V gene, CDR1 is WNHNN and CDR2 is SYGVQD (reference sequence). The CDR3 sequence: CASSESSTGRAFF. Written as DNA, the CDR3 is TGCGCCAGCAGTGAGTCCTCGACAGGGAGGGCTTTCTTT.

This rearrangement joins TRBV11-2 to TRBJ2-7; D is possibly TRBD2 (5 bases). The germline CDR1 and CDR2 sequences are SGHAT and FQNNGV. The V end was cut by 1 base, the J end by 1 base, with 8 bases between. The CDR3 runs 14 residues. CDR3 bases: TGTGCCAGCAGCTTAGTCAGAGGGTCCTACGAGCAGTACTTC. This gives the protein CASSLVRGSYEQYF.

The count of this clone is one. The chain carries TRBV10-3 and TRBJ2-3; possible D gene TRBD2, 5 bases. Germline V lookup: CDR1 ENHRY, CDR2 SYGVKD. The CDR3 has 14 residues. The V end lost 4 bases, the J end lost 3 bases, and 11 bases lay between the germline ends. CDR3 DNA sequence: TGTGCCATCAGTGCCACAGCGGCTACAGATACGCAGTATTTT. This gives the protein CAISATAATDTQYF.

The DNA of the CDR3 is TGTGCCAGCAGCTCCCAGGGGAATCAGCCCCAGCATTTT. It specifies CASSSQGNQPQHF. The chain links TRBV11-2 to TRBJ1-5; D possibly corresponds to TRBD1 (6 bases). V lost 4 bases to trimming and J lost 4 bases, with 8 bases between them. This CDR3 spans 13 amino acids. Germline V CDR1 and CDR2: SGHAT, FQNNGV. Full variable domain (rest looked up from reference TRBV11-2 and TRBJ1-5): EAGVAQSPRYKIIEKRQSVAFWCNPISGHATLYWYQQILGQGPKLLIQFQNNGVVDDSQLPKDRFSAERLKGVDSTLKIQPAKLEDSAVYLCASSSQGNQPQHFGDGTRLSIL.

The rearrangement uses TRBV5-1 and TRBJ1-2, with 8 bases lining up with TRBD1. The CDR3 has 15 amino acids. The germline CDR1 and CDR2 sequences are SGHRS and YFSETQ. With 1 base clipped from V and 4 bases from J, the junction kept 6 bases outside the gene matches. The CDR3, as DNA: TGCGCCAGCAGCTTGACGGGGACAGGTAGCTATGGCTACACCTTC. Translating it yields CASSLTGTGSYGYTF.

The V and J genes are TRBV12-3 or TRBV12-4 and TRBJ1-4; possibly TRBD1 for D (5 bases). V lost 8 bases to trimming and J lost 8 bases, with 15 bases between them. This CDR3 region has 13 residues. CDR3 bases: TGTGCCAGCCGGGGGGGTATATACGAAAAACTGTTTTTT. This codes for CASRGGIYEKLFF.

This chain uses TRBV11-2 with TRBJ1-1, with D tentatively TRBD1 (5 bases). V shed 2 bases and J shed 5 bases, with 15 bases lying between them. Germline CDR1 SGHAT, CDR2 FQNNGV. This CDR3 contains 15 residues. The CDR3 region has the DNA TGTGCCAGCAGCTTACTACCGACCCGACAGACTGAAGCTTTCTTT. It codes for CASSLLPTRQTEAFF.

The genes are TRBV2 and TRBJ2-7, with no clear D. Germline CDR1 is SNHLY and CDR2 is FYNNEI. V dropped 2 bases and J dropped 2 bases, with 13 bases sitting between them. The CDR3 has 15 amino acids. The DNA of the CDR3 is TGTGCCAGCAGTGAAAAGTTCTGGGAAACCTACGAGCAGTACTTC. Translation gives CASSEKFWETYEQYF.

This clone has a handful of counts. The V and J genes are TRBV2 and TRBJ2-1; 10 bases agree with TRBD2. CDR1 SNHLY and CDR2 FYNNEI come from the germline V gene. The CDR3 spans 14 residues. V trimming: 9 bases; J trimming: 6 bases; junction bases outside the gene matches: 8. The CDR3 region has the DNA TGTGCCAGGGGTCTAGCGGGAGTGGGCAATGAGCAGTTCTTC. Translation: CARGLAGVGNEQFF.

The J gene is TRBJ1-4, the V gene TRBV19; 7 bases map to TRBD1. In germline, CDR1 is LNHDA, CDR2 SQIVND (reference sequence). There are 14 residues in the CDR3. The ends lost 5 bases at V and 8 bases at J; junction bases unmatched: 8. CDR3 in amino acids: CASSLRGGPEKLFF. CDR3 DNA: TGTGCCAGTAGTCTCAGGGGGGGTCCAGAAAAACTGTTTTTT.